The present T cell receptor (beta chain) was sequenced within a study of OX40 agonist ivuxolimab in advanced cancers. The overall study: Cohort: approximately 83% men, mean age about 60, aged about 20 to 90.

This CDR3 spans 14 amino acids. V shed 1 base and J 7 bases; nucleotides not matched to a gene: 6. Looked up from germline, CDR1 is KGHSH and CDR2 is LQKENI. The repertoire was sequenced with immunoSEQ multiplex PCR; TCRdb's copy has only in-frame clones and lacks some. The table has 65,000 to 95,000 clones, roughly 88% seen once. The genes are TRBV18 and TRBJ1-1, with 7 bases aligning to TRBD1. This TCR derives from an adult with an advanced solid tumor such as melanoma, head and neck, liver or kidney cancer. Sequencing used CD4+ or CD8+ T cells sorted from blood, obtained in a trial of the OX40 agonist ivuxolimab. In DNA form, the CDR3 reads TGTGCCAGCTCACCACGACAGGGAGGGTTTGAAGCTTTCTTT. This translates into CASSPRQGGFEAFF.